This T cell receptor (beta chain) was recorded in a study of cytomegalovirus exposure and HLA in healthy donors. With 5 bases clipped from V and 3 bases from J, the junction kept 10 bases outside the gene matches. The CDR3 totals 17 residues. Germline V gene sequence: CDR1 SGDLS, CDR2 YYNGEE. This PCR relied on a set of 60 Vbeta primers and 13 Jbeta primers. Sequencing used immunoSEQ multiplex PCR; TCRdb keeps in-frame clones, though not all of them. The sample consists of approximately 160,000 clones, roughly three quarters of them appearing once. For this clone: Antigen specificity is unknown.

Study-level results: Several of the most significant clusters were apparently associated with common viral pathogens in a later analysis. The authors confirmed in vitro that a few CMV-associated chains were specific for CMV antigens.

Specimen: PBMCs. The chain links TRBV9 to TRBJ1-4; 10 nucleotides line up with TRBD1. This TCR was sampled from a male donor in good health and CMV-seropositive. CDR3 residues: CASSDHPGTGANEKLFF. CDR3 bases: TGTGCCAGCAGTGACCACCCCGGGACAGGGGCTAATGAAAAACTGTTTTTT.